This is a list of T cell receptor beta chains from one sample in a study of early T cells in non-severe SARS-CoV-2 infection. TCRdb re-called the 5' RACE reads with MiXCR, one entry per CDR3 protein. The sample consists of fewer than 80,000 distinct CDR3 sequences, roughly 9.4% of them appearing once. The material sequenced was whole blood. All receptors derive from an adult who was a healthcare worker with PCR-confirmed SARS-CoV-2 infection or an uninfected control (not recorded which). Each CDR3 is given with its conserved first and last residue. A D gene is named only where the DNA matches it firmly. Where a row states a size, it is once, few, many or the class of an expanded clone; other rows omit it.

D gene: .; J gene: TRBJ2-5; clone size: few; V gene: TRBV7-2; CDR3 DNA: TGTGCCAGCAGCTCGCCCTGGGAGACCCAGTACTTC; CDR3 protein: CASSSPWETQYF
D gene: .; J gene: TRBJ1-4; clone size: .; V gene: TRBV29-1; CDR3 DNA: TGCAGCGCCCACGAACCGGCGTCTAATGAAAAACTGTTTTTT; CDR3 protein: CSAHEPASNEKLFF
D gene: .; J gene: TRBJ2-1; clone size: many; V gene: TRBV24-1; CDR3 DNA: TGTGCCACCAGTGATCCCGCTCGGTCCTACAATGAGCAGTTCTTC; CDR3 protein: CATSDPARSYNEQFF
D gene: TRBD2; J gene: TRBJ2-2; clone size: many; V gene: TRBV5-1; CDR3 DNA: TGCGCCAGCAGCCTACAAGCGGGAACCGGGGAGCTGTTTTTT; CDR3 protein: CASSLQAGTGELFF
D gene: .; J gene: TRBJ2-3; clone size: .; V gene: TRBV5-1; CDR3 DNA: TGCGCCAGCAGCTTTGGATCCGGGGATACGCAGTATTTT; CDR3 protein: CASSFGSGDTQYF
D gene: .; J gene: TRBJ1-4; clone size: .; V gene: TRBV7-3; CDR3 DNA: TGTGCCAGCAGCTTATTTGTGAAAAATTTTACAGGCCAGTGGGCAACTAATGAAAAACTGTTTTTT; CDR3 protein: CASSLFVKNFTGQWATNEKLFF
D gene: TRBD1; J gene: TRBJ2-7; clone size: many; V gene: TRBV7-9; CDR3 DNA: TGTGCCAGCAGCTTAGTTGGCGACAGGGGGGTTAACGAGCAGTACTTC; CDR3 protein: CASSLVGDRGVNEQYF
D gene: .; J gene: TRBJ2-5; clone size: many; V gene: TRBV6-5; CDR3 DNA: TGTGCCAGCAGTTACTCTGATAAGGAGACCCAGTACTTC; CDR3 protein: CASSYSDKETQYF
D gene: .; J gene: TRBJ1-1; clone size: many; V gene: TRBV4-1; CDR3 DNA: TGCGCCAGCAGCCAAGAGCGGTTTTACGCTGAAGCTTTCTTT; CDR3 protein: CASSQERFYAEAFF
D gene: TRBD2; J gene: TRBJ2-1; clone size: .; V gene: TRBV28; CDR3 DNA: TGTGCCAGCAGTCGACTTGGCGGGAGAATTTACAATGAGCAGTTCTTC; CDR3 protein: CASSRLGGRIYNEQFF
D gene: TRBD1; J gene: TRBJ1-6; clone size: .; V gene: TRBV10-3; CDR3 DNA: TGTGCCATCACACAGGGGGGAAATAATTCACCCCTCCACTTT; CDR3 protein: CAITQGGNNSPLHF
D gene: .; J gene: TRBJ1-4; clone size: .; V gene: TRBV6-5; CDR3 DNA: TGTGCCAGCAGTATCAAATTTGGTCTTTGGGGAAAACTGTTTTTT; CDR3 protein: CASSIKFGLWGKLFF
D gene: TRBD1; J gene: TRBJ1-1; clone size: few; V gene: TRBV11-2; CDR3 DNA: TGTGCCAGCAGCTTAGGGGCCGGGACAGGGAAGAACACTGAAGCTTTCTTT; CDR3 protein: CASSLGAGTGKNTEAFF
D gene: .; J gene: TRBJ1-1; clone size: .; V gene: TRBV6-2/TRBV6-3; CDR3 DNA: TGTGCCAGCAGGAGACAGGTGAACACTGAAGCTTTCTTT; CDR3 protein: CASRRQVNTEAFF
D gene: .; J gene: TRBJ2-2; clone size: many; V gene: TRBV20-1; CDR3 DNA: TGCAGTGCTAGAGTTGGAGACATCACCGGGGAGCTGTTTTTT; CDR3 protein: CSARVGDITGELFF
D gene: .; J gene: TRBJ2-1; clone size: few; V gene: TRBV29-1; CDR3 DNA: TGCAGCGTACAACAGGGAAGCTCCTACAATGAGCAGTTCTTC; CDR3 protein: CSVQQGSSYNEQFF
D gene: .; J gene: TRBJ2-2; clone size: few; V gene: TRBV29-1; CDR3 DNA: TGCAGCGTTGAGCCTGGGGGGAACACCGGGGAGCTGTTTTTT; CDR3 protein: CSVEPGGNTGELFF
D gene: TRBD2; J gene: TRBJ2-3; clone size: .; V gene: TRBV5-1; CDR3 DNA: TGCGCCAGCAGCGAAGTAGCGGGGGGCCACTCGGATACGCAGTATTTT; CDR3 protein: CASSEVAGGHSDTQYF
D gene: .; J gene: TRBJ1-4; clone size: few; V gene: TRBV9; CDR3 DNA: .; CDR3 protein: CASSVDPNRGTNEKLFFF
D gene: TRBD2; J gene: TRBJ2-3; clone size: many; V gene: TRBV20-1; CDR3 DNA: TGCAGTGCTCCGGGACTAGCGGGAGGTGGGGATACGCAGTATTTT; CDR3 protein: CSAPGLAGGGDTQYF
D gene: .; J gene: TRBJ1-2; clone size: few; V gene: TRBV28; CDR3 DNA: TGTGCCAGCAGTTTTGGAGGGGACTATGGCTACACCTTC; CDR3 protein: CASSFGGDYGYTF
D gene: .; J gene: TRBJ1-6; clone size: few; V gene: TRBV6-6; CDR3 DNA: TGTGCCAGCAGTTACAGGGAGTCGAGGGGCTCACCCCTCCACTTT; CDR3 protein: CASSYRESRGSPLHF
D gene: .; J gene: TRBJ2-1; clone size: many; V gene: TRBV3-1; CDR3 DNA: TGTGCCAGCAGCCGATTAACAACAAGCAGGGTTGGCGGCTCCTACAATGAGCAGTTCTTC; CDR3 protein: CASSRLTTSRVGGSYNEQFF
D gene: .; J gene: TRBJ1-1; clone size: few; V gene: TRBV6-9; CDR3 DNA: TGTGCCAGCACGGGGGAGTGGACTGAAGCTTTCTTT; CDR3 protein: CASTGEWTEAFF
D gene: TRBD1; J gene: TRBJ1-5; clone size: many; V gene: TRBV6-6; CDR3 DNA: TGTGCCAGCAGTTTTGGCAGGGGGCCGAATAGCAATCAGCCCCAGCATTTT; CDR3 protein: CASSFGRGPNSNQPQHF
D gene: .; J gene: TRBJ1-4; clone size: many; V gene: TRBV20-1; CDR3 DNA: TGCAGGGCCCAGGGCTCCAATGAAAAACTGTTTTTT; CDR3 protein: CRAQGSNEKLFF
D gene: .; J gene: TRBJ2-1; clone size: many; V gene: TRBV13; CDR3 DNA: TGTGCCAGCAGCCTTGGGACTGGACGTTACAATGAGCAGTTCTTC; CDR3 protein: CASSLGTGRYNEQFF
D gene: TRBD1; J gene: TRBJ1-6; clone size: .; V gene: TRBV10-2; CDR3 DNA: TGCGCCAGCCGAATGGGACAGTCTAATTCACCCCTCCACTTT; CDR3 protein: CASRMGQSNSPLHF
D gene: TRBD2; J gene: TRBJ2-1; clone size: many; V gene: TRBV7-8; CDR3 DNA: TGTGCCAGCAGCTACTCTAGCGGGGGGGCCTACAATGAGCAGTTCTTC; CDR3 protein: CASSYSSGGAYNEQFF
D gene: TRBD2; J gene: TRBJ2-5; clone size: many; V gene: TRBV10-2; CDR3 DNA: TGCGCCAGCAGTTCGACTAGCGGGAGAGAGACCCAGTACTTC; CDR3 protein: CASSSTSGRETQYF
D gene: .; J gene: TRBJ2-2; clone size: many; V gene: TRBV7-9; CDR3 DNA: TGTGCCAGCAGCCTATTAGCGGAGAACACCGGGGAGCTGTTTTTT; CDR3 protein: CASSLLAENTGELFF
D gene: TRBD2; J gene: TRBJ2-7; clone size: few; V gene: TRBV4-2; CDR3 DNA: TGTGCCAGCAGCCAAGATCTCGAACTAGCGGGAGTTCTAGTCCACGAGCAGTACTTC; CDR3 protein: CASSQDLELAGVLVHEQYF
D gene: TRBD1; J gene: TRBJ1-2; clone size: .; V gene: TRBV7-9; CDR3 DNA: TGTGCCAGCAGCCCGGGACAGGGGTCAAACTATGGCTACACCTTC; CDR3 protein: CASSPGQGSNYGYTF
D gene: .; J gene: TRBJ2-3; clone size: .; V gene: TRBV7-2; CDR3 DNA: TGTGCCAGCAGCTTATTAAAGGGATACACAGATACGCAGTATTTT; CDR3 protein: CASSLLKGYTDTQYF
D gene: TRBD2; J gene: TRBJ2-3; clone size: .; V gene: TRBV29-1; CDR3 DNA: TGCAGCGGTGAGAGCGGGGGTGATACGCAGTATTTT; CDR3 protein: CSGESGGDTQYF
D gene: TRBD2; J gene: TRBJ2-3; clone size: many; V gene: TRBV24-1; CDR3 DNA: TGTGCCACCAGTGACCCGGGGGGGGCCGGTGGGAGAGATACGCAGTATTTT; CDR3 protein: CATSDPGGAGGRDTQYF
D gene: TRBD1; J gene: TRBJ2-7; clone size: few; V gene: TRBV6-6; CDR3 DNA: TGTGCCAGCAGTTACCCGAGACAGGGGGCCAACGAGCAGTACTTC; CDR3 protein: CASSYPRQGANEQYF
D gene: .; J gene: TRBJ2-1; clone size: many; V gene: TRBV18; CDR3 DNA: TGTGCCAGCTCACCTTCCGAAGAGCAGTTCTTC; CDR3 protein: CASSPSEEQFF
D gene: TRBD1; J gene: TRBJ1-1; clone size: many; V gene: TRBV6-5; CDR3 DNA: TGTGCCAGCAGTACACAGGGGGAAGCTTTCTTT; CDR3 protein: CASSTQGEAFF
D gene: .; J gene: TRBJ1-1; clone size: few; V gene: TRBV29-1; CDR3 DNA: TGCAGCGTTGAGCTCCGACTGACTGAAGCTTTCTTT; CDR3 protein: CSVELRLTEAFF
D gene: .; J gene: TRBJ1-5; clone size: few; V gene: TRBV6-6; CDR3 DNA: TGTGCCAGCAGTTACCACAACCACCGGCGGAATCAGCCCCAGCATTTT; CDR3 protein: CASSYHNHRRNQPQHF
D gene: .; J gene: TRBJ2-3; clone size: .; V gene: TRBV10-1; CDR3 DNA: TGCGCCAGCAGTTTCGGCCGCACAGATACGCAGTATTTT; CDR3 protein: CASSFGRTDTQYF
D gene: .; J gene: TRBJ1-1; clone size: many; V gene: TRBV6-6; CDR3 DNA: TGTGCCAGCAGTTATGAGACTGAAGCTTTCTTT; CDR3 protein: CASSYETEAFF
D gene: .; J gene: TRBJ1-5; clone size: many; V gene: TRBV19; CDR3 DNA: TGTGCCAGTAGTCTGCAGACCAATCAGCCCCAGCATTTT; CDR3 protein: CASSLQTNQPQHF
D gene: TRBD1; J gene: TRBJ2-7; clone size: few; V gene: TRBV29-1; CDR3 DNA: TGCAGCGTTTCGACAGGGGAAAGCTACGAGCAGTACTTC; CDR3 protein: CSVSTGESYEQYF
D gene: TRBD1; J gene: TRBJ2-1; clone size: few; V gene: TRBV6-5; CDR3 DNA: TGTGCCAGCAGGGACAGGGTCACCTACAATGAGCAGTTCTTC; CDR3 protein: CASRDRVTYNEQFF
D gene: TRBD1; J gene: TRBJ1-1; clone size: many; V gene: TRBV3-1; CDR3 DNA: TGTGCCAGCACCGAAAGAGGGACAGACGAAGCTTTCTTT; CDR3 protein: CASTERGTDEAFF
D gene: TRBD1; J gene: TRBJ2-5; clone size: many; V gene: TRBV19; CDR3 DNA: TGTGCCAGTAGTCGCGACAGGGGTCGACAAGAGACCCAGTACTTC; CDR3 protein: CASSRDRGRQETQYF
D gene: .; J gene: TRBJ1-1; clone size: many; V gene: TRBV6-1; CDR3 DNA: TGTGCCAGCAACTACGGACTTATGAACACTGAAGCTTTCTTT; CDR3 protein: CASNYGLMNTEAFF
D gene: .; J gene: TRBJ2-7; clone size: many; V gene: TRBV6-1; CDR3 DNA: TGTGCCAGCAGTGAACTCGCCCTCCCAGGGCAGTACTTC; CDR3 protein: CASSELALPGQYF
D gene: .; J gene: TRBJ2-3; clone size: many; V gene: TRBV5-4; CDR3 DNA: TGTGCCAGCAGCTCGGCGGATTTGAGCACAGATACGCAGTATTTT; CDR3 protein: CASSSADLSTDTQYF
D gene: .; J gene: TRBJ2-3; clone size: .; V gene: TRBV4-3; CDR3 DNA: TGCGCCAGCAGCCAAGATTTGGGCGAGAACTTAGCTAGCACAGATACGCAGTATTTT; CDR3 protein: CASSQDLGENLASTDTQYF